A single sample gave rise to the 8 T cell receptor beta chains below, sequenced in a study of post-analysis software for immune sequencing data. Their antigens remain unidentified. Findings and caveats of the study: Included in a set of about five TRBV segments more frequent in patients than controls were TRBV5-6, TRBV5-1 and TRBV20-1.

Carried by the TCR beta cDNA libraries were unique molecular identifiers. TCRdb reprocessed the PCR reads with MiXCR, giving one entry per CDR3 protein. The sample has roughly 800,000 distinct CDR3 sequences; roughly 58% are singletons. Sequencing was carried out using blood. These receptors were collected from a girl aged 10 to 17 with multiple sclerosis.

The V and J genes are TRBV7-3 and TRBJ2-3; no definite D call. The germline CDR1 and CDR2 sequences are SGHTA and FQGTGA. Trimming pared 2 bases from V and 3 bases from J, leaving 15 bases between. The CDR3 is 16 amino acids. CDR3 nucleotides: TGTGCCAGCAGCTTATATGGGTCATATGGGACAGATACGCAGTATTTT. As protein: CASSLYGSYGTDTQYF.

The V call is TRBV5-1, the J call TRBJ2-3, with no clear D. Per the germline V gene, CDR1 is SGHRS and CDR2 is YFSETQ. The CDR3 is 14 amino acids. Trimming left V 6 bases short and J 0 bases short, with 11 bases between. CDR3 loop: CASNFASSTDTQYF. The CDR3 DNA sequence: TGCGCCAGCAACTTCGCGTCTAGCACAGATACGCAGTATTTT.

J is TRBJ2-3 and V is TRBV28; the match to TRBD2 covers 7 bases. The CDR3 consists of 15 residues. Germline CDR1 MDHEN, CDR2 SYDVKM. V was clipped by 3 bases and J by 4 bases; unmatched bases: 7. The CDR3 reads CASSFGGTISDTQYF. The CDR3 DNA is TGTGCCAGCAGTTTTGGGGGGACTATCTCAGATACGCAGTATTTT.

The chain recombines TRBV20-1 with TRBJ2-3; TRBD2 matches 13 bases. The CDR3 has 13 residues. After removal of 4 bases from V and 7 bases from J, the junction contained 2 bases not matched to a gene. CDR1 DFQATT and CDR2 SNEGSKA come from the germline V gene (reference sequence). The DNA of the CDR3 is TGCAGTGCTATCGGGACTAGCGGGAATACGCAGTATTTT. Its protein product is CSAIGTSGNTQYF.

The count of this clonotype is one. The gene calls are TRBV9 and TRBJ2-7; D ambiguous. The V end lost 5 bases, the J end lost 2 bases, and 14 bases lay between the germline ends. The germline V gene has CDR1 SGDLS and CDR2 YYNGEE. This CDR3 contains 14 residues. The CDR3 nucleotides read TGTGCCAGCAGTGCAGGAACTACGACCTACGAGCAGTACTTC. As protein: CASSAGTTTYEQYF.

The chain recombines TRBV7-9 with TRBJ1-6; D unclear. V was clipped by 6 bases and J by 5 bases, with 5 bases between them. The CDR3 sequence is 12 residues long. Germline CDR1 and CDR2: SEHNR and FQNEAQ (reference sequence). The CDR3, as DNA: TGTGCCAGCAGTGGAAATAATTCACCCCTCCACTTT. Protein: CASSGNNSPLHF.

This chain connects TRBV5-1 to TRBJ2-1; 9 nucleotides match TRBD2. From germline, CDR1 is SGHRS and CDR2 YFSETQ. The CDR3 runs to 19 residues. V was clipped by 0 bases and J by 4 bases; unmatched bases: 14. CDR3 in amino acids: CASSLGSGGSFPQYNEQFF. Written as DNA, the CDR3 is TGCGCCAGCAGCTTGGGTAGCGGGGGAAGTTTCCCCCAGTACAATGAGCAGTTCTTC.

This clonotype was observed a few times. V and J are TRBV11-2 and TRBJ1-2, with D uncertain. The CDR3 runs 15 residues. The germline V gene encodes CDR1 SGHAT and CDR2 FQNNGV. V lost 6 bases, J lost 0 bases, and 14 bases lay in between. CDR3: CASSFSVSANYGYTF. The CDR3 coding sequence is TGTGCCAGCAGTTTCTCCGTCTCGGCTAACTATGGCTACACCTTC.